These 4 T cell receptor beta chains came from one sample sequenced in a study of cytomegalovirus exposure and HLA in healthy donors. Use of 60 Vbeta and 13 Jbeta primers characterized the PCR. Using immunoSEQ multiplex PCR, the repertoire was profiled, and TCRdb retains in-frame clones only, with some absent. The table shows more than 45,000 clones, with about 73% occurring only once. Sequenced sample: PBMCs. These receptors were collected from a woman aged 55-75 years in good health and CMV-seropositive.

The V and J genes are TRBV5-1 and TRBJ2-3, with TRBD1 identical over 8 bases. The V gene end was trimmed by 2 bases and the J gene end by 6 bases; junction bases not matched to a gene: 5. Germline V CDR1 and CDR2: SGHRS, YFSETQ. This CDR3 has 14 amino acids. The CDR3 loop is CASSLAGGMDTQYF. DNA for the CDR3: TGCGCCAGCAGCTTAGCAGGGGGCATGGATACGCAGTATTTT.

This clone has only a few counts. V is TRBV5-4 and J is TRBJ1-3; 8 bases agree with TRBD1. V shed 5 bases and J 3 bases; nucleotides not matched to a gene: 7. Germline V gene data show CDR1 as SGHNT and CDR2 as YYREEE (reference sequence). The CDR3 has 15 residues. The CDR3 DNA is TGTGCCAGCAGTTCTCAGGGGGCAGATGGAAACACCATATATTTT. Protein: CASSSQGADGNTIYF.

The rearrangement joins TRBV2 to TRBJ1-6; D gene unclear. V was clipped by 0 bases and J by 9 bases, with 6 bases between them. Germline values: CDR1 SNHLY, CDR2 FYNNEI. The CDR3 totals 13 residues. CDR3 in amino acids: CASSEARISPLHF. CDR3 in DNA: TGTGCCAGCAGTGAAGCGCGTATTTCACCCCTCCACTTT.

The gene calls are TRBV5-5 and TRBJ1-4, with D maybe TRBD1 (6 bases). Germline CDR1 reads SGHKS; CDR2 reads YYEKEE (reference sequence). CDR3 size: 13 residues. Trimming shortened V by 4 bases and J by 8 bases, and 12 bases separated the two germline ends. CDR3 sequence: CASSRGGEEKLFF. The DNA of the CDR3 is TGTGCCAGCAGCCGAGGGGGGGAAGAAAAACTGTTTTTT.